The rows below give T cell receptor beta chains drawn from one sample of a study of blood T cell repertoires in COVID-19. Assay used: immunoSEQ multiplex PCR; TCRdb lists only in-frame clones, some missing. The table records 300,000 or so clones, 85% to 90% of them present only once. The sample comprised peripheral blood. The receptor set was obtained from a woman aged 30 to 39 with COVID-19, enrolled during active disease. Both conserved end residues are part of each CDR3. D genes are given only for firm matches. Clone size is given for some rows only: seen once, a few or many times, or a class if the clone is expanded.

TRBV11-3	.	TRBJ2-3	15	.	TGTGCCAGCAGCTTACGACAGGCGAACACAGATACGCAGTATTTT	CASSLRQANTDTQYF
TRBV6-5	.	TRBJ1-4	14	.	TGTGCCAGCAGTTCGGGGGGACTTTATGAAAAACTGTTTTTT	CASSSGGLYEKLFF
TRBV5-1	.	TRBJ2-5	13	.	TGCGCCAGCAGAGAGCCTAAACAAGAGACCCAGTACTTC	CASREPKQETQYF
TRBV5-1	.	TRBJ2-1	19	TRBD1	TGCGCCAGCAGCCCTCAATGGAACCTGGGGACAGGGGAGTACAATGAGCAGTTCTTC	CASSPQWNLGTGEYNEQFF
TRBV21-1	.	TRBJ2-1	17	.	TGTGCCAGCAGCAAAAGGTGGGCTAGCGAACCCTACAATGAGCAGTTCTTC	CASSKRWASEPYNEQFF
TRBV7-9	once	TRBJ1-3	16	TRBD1	TGTGCCAGCAGCTCCGGGACAGGGGGGACTGGAAACACCATATATTTT	CASSSGTGGTGNTIYF
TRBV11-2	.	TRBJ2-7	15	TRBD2	TGTGCCAGCAGCCCGGGACTAGCGGGAGTCTACGAGCAGTACTTC	CASSPGLAGVYEQYF
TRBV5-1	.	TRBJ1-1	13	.	TGCGCCAGCAGCCCCAGGGAAGGCACTGAAGCTTTCTTT	CASSPREGTEAFF
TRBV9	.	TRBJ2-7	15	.	TGTGCCAGCAGCCAGGGCGGGGCCAGCTCCTACGAGCAGTACTTC	CASSQGGASSYEQYF
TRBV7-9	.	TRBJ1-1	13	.	TGTGCCAGCAGGGGGCTATTGGGCACTGAAGCTTTCTTT	CASRGLLGTEAFF
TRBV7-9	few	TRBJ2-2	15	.	TGTGCCAGCAGCTTACGCCCAGGGATCACCGGGGAGCTGTTTTTT	CASSLRPGITGELFF
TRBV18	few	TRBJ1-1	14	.	TGTGCCAGCTCACCGGCAGGGCGGAACACTGAAGCTTTCTTT	CASSPAGRNTEAFF
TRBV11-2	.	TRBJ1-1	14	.	TGTGCCAGCAGCCCGCTGACAGGCTTCCCCGAAGCTTTCTTT	CASSPLTGFPEAFF
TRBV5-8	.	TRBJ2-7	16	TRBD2	TGTGCCAGCAGCTTGGATTCAGGGTGGGAGGGCTACGAGCAGTACTTC	CASSLDSGWEGYEQYF
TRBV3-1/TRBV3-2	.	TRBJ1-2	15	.	TGTGCCAGCAGCCCCCAGAGTCGGCTCGCTAGGGGCTACACCTTC	CASSPQSRLARGYTF
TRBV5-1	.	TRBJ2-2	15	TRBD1	TGCGCCAGCAGTTCCGGGACAGCGAACACCGGGGAGCTGTTTTTT	CASSSGTANTGELFF
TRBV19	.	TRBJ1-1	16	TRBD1	TGTGCCAGTAGTCTGGGGACAGGGGGCGCGGACACTGAAGCTTTCTTT	CASSLGTGGADTEAFF
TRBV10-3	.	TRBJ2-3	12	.	TGTGCCATCACGAGTGGCACAGATACGCAGTATTTT	CAITSGTDTQYF
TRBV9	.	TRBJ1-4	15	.	TGTGCCAGCAGCGTATACCAGGGAACTAATGAAAAACTGTTTTTT	CASSVYQGTNEKLFF
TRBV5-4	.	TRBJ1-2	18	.	TGTGCCAGCAGCTCACCCTGGGGCATGACAGACGTTAACTATGGCTACACCTTC	CASSSPWGMTDVNYGYTF
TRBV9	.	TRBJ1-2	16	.	TGTGCCAGCAGCGTTATCTCGGGAGGGGCGGATGCGGGCTACACCTTC	CASSVISGGADAGYTF
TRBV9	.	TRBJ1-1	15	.	TGTGCCAGCAGCGTAGTCGTGGGCCCGAACACTGAAGCTTTCTTT	CASSVVVGPNTEAFF
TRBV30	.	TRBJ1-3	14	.	TGTGCCTGGAGTGTACGGAGATCTGGAAACACCATATATTTT	CAWSVRRSGNTIYF
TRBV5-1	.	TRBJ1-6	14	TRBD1	TGCGCCAGCAGCGTGGGACAGGGAAATTCACCCCTCCACTTT	CASSVGQGNSPLHF
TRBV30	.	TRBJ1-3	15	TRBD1	TGTGCCTGGAGCGCCGACAGGGCCTCTGGAAACACCATATATTTT	CAWSADRASGNTIYF
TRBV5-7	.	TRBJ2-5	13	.	TGTGCCAGCAGTTTTGGGAGTAGGGAGACCCAGTACTTC	CASSFGSRETQYF
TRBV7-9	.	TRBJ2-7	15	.	TGTGCCAGCAGCTTTGCAACCGGGACAAGTTACGAGCAGTACTTC	CASSFATGTSYEQYF
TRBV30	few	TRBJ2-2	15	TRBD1	TGTGCCTGGAGAGATGGGCAGGGGGACACCGGGGAGCTGTTTTTT	CAWRDGQGDTGELFF
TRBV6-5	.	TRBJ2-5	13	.	TGTGCCAGCAGCCTCGGTGGCCAAGAGACCCAGTACTTC	CASSLGGQETQYF
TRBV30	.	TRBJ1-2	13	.	TGTGCCTGGAGTGCGACCGGACAGAATGGCTACACCTTC	CAWSATGQNGYTF
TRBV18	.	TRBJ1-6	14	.	TGTGCCAGCTCCGCGGGAGGGCCCAATTCACCCCTCCACTTT	CASSAGGPNSPLHF
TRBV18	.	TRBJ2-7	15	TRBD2	TGTGCCAGCTCAGAATTACTAGCGGGAGTGGGTGAGCAGTACTTC	CASSELLAGVGEQYF
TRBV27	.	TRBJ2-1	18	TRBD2	TGTGCCAGCAGGTCCGGGACTAGCGGGTCTCGCTCCTACAATGAGCAGTTCTTC	CASRSGTSGSRSYNEQFF
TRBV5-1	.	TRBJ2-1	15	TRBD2	TGCGCCAGCAGCCTGTGGACTAGCGGTAACAATGAGCAGTTCTTC	CASSLWTSGNNEQFF
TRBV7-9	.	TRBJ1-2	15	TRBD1	TGTGCCAGCAGCCCCCCGGGACAGGCTGGGTATGGCTACACCTTC	CASSPPGQAGYGYTF
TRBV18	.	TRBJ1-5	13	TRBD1	TGTGCCAGCTCGTCACAGGGGCACCAGCCCCAGCATTTT	CASSSQGHQPQHF
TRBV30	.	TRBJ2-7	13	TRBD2	TGTGCCTGGATGGGGCTAGCGGGGAGAGAGCAGTACTTC	CAWMGLAGREQYF
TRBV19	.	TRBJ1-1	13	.	TGTGCCAGTAGTTACACAGAGAACACTGAAGCTTTCTTT	CASSYTENTEAFF
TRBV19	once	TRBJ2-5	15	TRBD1	TGTGCCAGTAGTATAAACCCAGGGGGCCAAGAGACCCAGTACTTC	CASSINPGGQETQYF
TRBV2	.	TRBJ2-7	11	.	TGTGCCAGCATGTCAGAATACGAGCAGTACTTC	CASMSEYEQYF
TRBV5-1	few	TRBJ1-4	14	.	TGCGCCAGCAGCTTGGGGCAGGGGAATGAAAAACTGTTTTTT	CASSLGQGNEKLFF
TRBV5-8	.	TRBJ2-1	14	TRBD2	TGTGCCACTAGGACTAGCGGGAACGTCAATGAGCAGTTCTTC	CATRTSGNVNEQFF
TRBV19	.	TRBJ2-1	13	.	TGTGCCAGTAGTACAGGGGTCTACAATGAGCAGTTCTTC	CASSTGVYNEQFF
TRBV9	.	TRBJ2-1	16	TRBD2	TGTGCCAGCAGCACTTTGACTAGCGGGAGCTACAATGAGCAGTTCTTC	CASSTLTSGSYNEQFF
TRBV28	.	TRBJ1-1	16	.	TGTGCCAGCAGTTCGGATACAGGGTATGAAGGGGCTGAAGCTTTCTTT	CASSSDTGYEGAEAFF
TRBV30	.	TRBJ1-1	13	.	TGTGCCTGGAGATTACAGGGAAACACTGAAGCTTTCTTT	CAWRLQGNTEAFF
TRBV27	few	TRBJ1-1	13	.	TGTGCCAGCTCGGGGGGTGGATTAACTGAAGCTTTCTTT	CASSGGGLTEAFF
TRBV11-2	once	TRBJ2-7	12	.	TGTGCCAGCAGCTTAAGGGGTTTGGAGCAGTACTTC	CASSLRGLEQYF
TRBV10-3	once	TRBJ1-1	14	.	TGTGCCATCATGGGGCAGGACGGTTACACTGAAGCTTTCTTT	CAIMGQDGYTEAFF
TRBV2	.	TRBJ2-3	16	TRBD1	TGTGCCAGCAGTGAAGGGGGGGACAGGGGGACAGATACGCAGTATTTT	CASSEGGDRGTDTQYF
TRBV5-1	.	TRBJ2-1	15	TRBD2	TGCGCCAGCAGCTATGTCGCTGCGGGAGATAATGAGCAGTTCTTC	CASSYVAAGDNEQFF
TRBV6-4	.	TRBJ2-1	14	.	TGTGCCAGCAGTGACGGGCGGGCCTACAATGAGCAGTTCTTC	CASSDGRAYNEQFF
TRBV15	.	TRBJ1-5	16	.	TGTGCCACCAGCAGAGAGGCGGGGGGCACTAATCAGCCCCAGCATTTT	CATSREAGGTNQPQHF
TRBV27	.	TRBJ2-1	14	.	TGTGCCAGCAGTTTACTCGGGCGGGAAGGTGAGCAGTTCTTC	CASSLLGREGEQFF
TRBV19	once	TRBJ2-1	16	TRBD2	TGTGCCAGTTCCTCTAGCGGGAGGATCGGATTCCATGAGCAGTTCTTC	CASSSSGRIGFHEQFF